The 8 T cell receptor beta chains presented below share a single source sample, sequenced in a study of CD8+CD57+ T cells in acquired aplastic anemia. Genomic DNA was employed as the template in profiling TCR beta VDJ and CDR3. TCRdb called the reads again in MiXCR, with one record for every CDR3 protein. This sample has about 130,000 distinct CDR3 sequences, with 48% found just once. The sample taken for sequencing was sorted CD4+, CD8+, or CD8+CD57+ T cells (not recorded which) from PBMCs. Receptors originate from a human donor in good health, serving as a control.

This clonotype has a count of ten or more. The J gene is TRBJ1-5, the V gene TRBV16; D not resolved. The V and J ends lost 3 bases and 7 bases respectively, with 13 bases between them. The germline gives CDR1 KGHSY, CDR2 FQNENV. CDR3 length: 14 residues. CDR3 nucleotides: TGTGCCAGCAGCCAGTCCTCCTCTGCACAGCCCCAGCATTTT. It codes for CASSQSSSAQPQHF.

This clonotype was seen many times. V and J are TRBV14 and TRBJ2-7; D might be TRBD1 or TRBD2, each matching 5 bases. V lost 1 base and J 7 bases, leaving 8 bases between the germline ends. CDR1 and CDR2 (germline): SGHDN, FVKESK. The CDR3 runs to 12 residues. This CDR3 reads CASSQGGIEQYF. The CDR3, as DNA: TGTGCCAGCAGCCAAGGGGGGATTGAGCAGTACTTC.

This chain connects TRBV20-1 to TRBJ2-7; D is possibly TRBD2 (7 bases). V dropped 3 bases and J dropped 3 bases, with 18 bases sitting between them. The CDR3 loop spans 15 amino acids. Per germline, CDR1 DFQATT and CDR2 SNEGSKA (reference sequence). The CDR3 here is CSARGAGRELYEQYF. CDR3 bases: TGCAGTGCTAGGGGGGCAGGGCGGGAGCTCTACGAGCAGTACTTC.

J is TRBJ1-5 and V is TRBV2; TRBD1 matches 11 bases. V lost 9 bases, J lost 7 bases, and 8 bases stayed unmatched. This CDR3 region has 14 residues. The germline V gene encodes CDR1 SNHLY and CDR2 FYNNEI. CDR3 protein: CASTGQGAGQPQHF. Written as DNA, the CDR3 is TGTGCCAGTACCGGACAGGGGGCCGGCCAGCCCCAGCATTTT. The whole variable domain, filled in from reference TRBV2 and TRBJ1-5, reads EPEVTQTPSHQVTQMGQEVILRCVPISNHLYFYWYRQILGQKVEFLVSFYNNEISEKSEIFDDQFSVERPDGSNFTLKIRSTKLEDSAMYFCASTGQGAGQPQHFGDGTRLSIL.

The CDR3 nucleotides read TGTGCCAGTAGTATAATCCAGGACAGGGGAAACACCATATATTTT. This translates into CASSIIQDRGNTIYF. The chain couples TRBV19 to TRBJ1-3; the match to TRBD1 covers 7 bases. The CDR3 is 15 amino acids. Germline-derived CDR1 and CDR2 are LNHDA and SQIVND (reference sequence). V gave up 2 bases and J gave up 4 bases; unmatched junction bases: 5.

This clonotype was observed many times. The chain uses TRBV19 and TRBJ2-1; 12 bases agree with TRBD2. Germline CDR1 LNHDA, CDR2 SQIVND (reference sequence). The J segment lost 6 bases and the V segment lost 4 bases, leaving 10 bases of the junction unmatched. The CDR3 sequence is 17 residues long. The chain's CDR3 is CASSSTSGGPRGNEQFF. The CDR3 region has the DNA TGTGCCAGTAGTAGTACTAGCGGGGGGCCTAGGGGCAATGAGCAGTTCTTC. Based on the CDR3 plus reference TRBV19 and TRBJ2-1, the full variable domain is DGGITQSPKYLFRKEGQNVTLSCEQNLNHDAMYWYRQDPGQGLRLIYYSQIVNDFQKGDIAEGYSVSREKKESFPLTVTSAQKNPTAFYLCASSSTSGGPRGNEQFFGPGTRLTVL.

Many counts were recorded for this clonotype. One end of the junction is discordant with germline, which a read error may explain. The CDR3 region has the DNA TGTGCCAGTAGTATTACGAAAACGGGGGCTGGGAACACCATATATTTT. Protein sequence: CASSITKTGAGNTIYF. This sequence joins TRBV19 and TRBJ1-3; the D gene is possibly TRBD1 (6 bases). Germline V CDR1 and CDR2: LNHDA, SQIVND (reference sequence). This CDR3 is 16 amino acids long.

This clonotype was picked up many times. The chain carries TRBV14 and TRBJ2-3; 10 positions agree with TRBD2. The trim removed 2 bases at V and 6 bases at J, leaving 5 bases unmatched. Germline CDR1 reads SGHDN; CDR2 reads FVKESK. CDR3 length: 15 amino acids. Here the CDR3 reads CASSQSGGAWDTQYF. The CDR3 DNA is TGTGCCAGCAGCCAAAGCGGGGGGGCTTGGGATACGCAGTATTTT.